The clone carrying this TCR beta chain was seen only a few times. This record comes from a study of blood T cell repertoires in COVID-19. For the study at large: PBMCs, B-cell-depleted T cells, or T cells provided the cDNA or gDNA that made up the material.

Per the study methods: By means of reference gene primer amplification, nucleated cell counts were estimated. Some clones are missing from TCRdb's copy, which holds only in-frame ones; the method was immunoSEQ multiplex PCR. V and J calls and clone size come straight from that table; D and trimming were deduced from the DNA. The data contain 250,000 to 350,000 clones, around four fifths of them singletons. This CDR3 has 16 residues. J lost 7 bases, V lost 5 bases, and 11 bases had no gene match. Germline V gene sequence: CDR1 MNHNY, CDR2 SVGAGI (reference sequence). This clonotype was obtained from a woman aged 50 to 60 with acute or convalescent COVID-19. Input material: peripheral blood. The chain uses TRBV6-6 and TRBJ1-6; 7 bases are a match to TRBD1. The CDR3 DNA is TGTGCCAGCAGTCACCCCCCGGGACAGCCGAATTCACCCCTCCACTTT. This sequence encodes CASSHPPGQPNSPLHF.